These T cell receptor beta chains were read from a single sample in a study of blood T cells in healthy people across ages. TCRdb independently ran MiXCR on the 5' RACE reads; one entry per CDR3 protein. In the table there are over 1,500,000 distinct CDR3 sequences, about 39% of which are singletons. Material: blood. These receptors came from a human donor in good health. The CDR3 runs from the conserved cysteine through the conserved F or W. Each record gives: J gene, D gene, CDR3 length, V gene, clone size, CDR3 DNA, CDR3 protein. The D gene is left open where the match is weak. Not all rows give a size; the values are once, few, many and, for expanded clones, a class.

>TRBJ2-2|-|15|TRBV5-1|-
TGCGCCAGCAGCTTGGAGGAGGGGACCACCGGGGAGCTGTTTTTT
CASSLEEGTTGELFF
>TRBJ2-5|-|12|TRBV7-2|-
TGTGCCAGCAGCCAAAGTTCGGAGACCCAGTACTTC
CASSQSSETQYF
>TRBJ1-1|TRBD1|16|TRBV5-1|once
TGCGCCAGCAGCTTGGATGACAGGGTGACGAACACTGAAGCTTTCTTT
CASSLDDRVTNTEAFF
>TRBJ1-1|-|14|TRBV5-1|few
TGCGCCAGCAGAGACCTATTTATGAACACTGAAGCTTTCTTT
CASRDLFMNTEAFF
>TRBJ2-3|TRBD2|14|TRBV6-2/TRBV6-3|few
TGTGCCAGCATTACGGGGGGGGGCGAAGATACGCAGTATTTT
CASITGGGEDTQYF
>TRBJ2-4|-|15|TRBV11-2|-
TGTGCCAGCAGCTTAGATCTGAGTAGCGTCAGGGAGCAGTACTTC
CASSLDLSSVREQYF
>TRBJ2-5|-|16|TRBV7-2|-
TGTGCCAGCAGCTTGACAGGGTGGGAGGGCCAAGAGACCCAGTACTTC
CASSLTGWEGQETQYF
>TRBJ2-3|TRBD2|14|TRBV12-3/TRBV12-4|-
TGTGCCAGCGTGAGCGGGGCGAATACAGATACGCAGTATTTT
CASVSGANTDTQYF
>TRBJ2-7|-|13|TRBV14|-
TGTGCCAGCAGCCAAGATAACTCCTACGAGCAGTACTTC
CASSQDNSYEQYF
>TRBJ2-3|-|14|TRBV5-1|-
TGCGCCAGCAGCGTGGCCTCCGAGTCAGATACGCGGTATTTT
CASSVASESDTRYF
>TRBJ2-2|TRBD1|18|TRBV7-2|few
TGTGCCAGCAGCTTAGAAGGTTACGGGACAGGGAACACCGGGGAGCTGTTTTTT
CASSLEGYGTGNTGELFF
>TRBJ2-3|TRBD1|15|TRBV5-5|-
TGTGCCAGCAGCATCGGACAGGGGGACACAGATACGCAGTATTTT
CASSIGQGDTDTQYF
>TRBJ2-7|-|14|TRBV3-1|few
TGTGCCAGCAGCCAACAGGGGGGAGAAAACGAGCAGTACTTC
CASSQQGGENEQYF
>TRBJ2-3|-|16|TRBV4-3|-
TGCGCCAGCAGCCAACACATGGGGAGCGCCGCAGATACGCAGTATTTT
CASSQHMGSAADTQYF
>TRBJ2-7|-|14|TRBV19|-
TGTGCCAGTAGTATTGAGCATTCCTCCTACGAGCAGTACTTC
CASSIEHSSYEQYF
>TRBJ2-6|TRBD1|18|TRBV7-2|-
TGTGCCAGCAGCCCGCTCCGGACAGGGGGCTCTGGGGCCAACGTCCTGACTTTC
CASSPLRTGGSGANVLTF
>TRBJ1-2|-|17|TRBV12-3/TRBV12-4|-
TGTGCCAGCAGTTTATCTTTTCAGAAGGACCTTAACTATGGCTACACCTTC
CASSLSFQKDLNYGYTF
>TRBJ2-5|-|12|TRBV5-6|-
TGTGCCAGCAGCTTGGTGGGGTTGGAGCAGTACTTC
CASSLVGLEQYF
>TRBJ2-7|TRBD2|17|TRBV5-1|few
TGCGCCAGCAGCCGTTTCACCGGGACTAGCGGGTCCTACGAGCAGTACTTC
CASSRFTGTSGSYEQYF
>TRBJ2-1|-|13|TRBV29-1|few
TGCAGCGTTGAAGAAGCCATGGAAGGTGAGCAGTTCTTC
CSVEEAMEGEQFF
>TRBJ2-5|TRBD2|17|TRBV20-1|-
TGCAGTGCTAGAGCCCACTTAACTAGCGGGGGACAAGAGACCCAGTACTTC
CSARAHLTSGGQETQYF
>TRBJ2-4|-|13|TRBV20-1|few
TGCAGTGCTGGACCGCCCTCCTACAATGAGCAGTACTTC
CSAGPPSYNEQYF
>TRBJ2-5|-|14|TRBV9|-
TGTGCCAGCAGGGGGGGCCGTGACCAAGAGACCCAGTACTTC
CASRGGRDQETQYF